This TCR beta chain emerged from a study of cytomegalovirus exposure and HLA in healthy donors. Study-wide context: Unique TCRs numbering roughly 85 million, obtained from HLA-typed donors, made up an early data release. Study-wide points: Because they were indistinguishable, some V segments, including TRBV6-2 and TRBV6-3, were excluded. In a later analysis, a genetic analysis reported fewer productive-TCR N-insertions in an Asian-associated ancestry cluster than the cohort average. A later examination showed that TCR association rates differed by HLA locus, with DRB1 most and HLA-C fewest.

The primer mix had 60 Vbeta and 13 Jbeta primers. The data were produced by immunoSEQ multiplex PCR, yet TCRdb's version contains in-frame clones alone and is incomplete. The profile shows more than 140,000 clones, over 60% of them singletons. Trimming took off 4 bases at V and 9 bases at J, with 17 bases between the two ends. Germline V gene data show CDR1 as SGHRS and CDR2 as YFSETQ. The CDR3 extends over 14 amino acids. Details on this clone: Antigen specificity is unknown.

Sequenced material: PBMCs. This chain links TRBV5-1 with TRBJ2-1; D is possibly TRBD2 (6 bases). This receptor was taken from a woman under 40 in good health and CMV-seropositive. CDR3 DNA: TGCGCCAGCAGCGCCGGAGGTTCGCGGGGTGAGCAGTTCTTC. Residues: CASSAGGSRGEQFF.